The rows below give T cell receptor beta chains drawn from one sample of a study of identifying expanded T cells in peripheral blood. Repertoires were generated with immunoSEQ multiplex PCR, while TCRdb's copy carries only in-frame clones and drops some. Of 70,000 to 100,000 clones in the sample, more than 75% were seen once. The sequencing input was blood. Receptors were obtained from a person aged 18 to 75 in good health. The CDR3 runs from the conserved cysteine through the conserved F or W. The D gene is left open where the match is weak. Size tells how often a clone was seen (once, few, many) or the class of an expanded clone, and some rows leave it out.

abundance	v_gene	j_gene	d_gene	CDR3aa	CDR3nt
-	TRBV4-3	TRBJ2-1	-	CASSQDSNEQFF	TGCGCCAGCAGCCAAGATTCCAATGAGCAGTTCTTC
-	TRBV14	TRBJ1-4	TRBD1	CASSQAGTGNEKLFF	TGTGCCAGCAGCCAGGCCGGGACAGGGAATGAAAAACTGTTTTTT
-	TRBV19	TRBJ1-5	-	CASRDDWHQPQHF	TGTGCCAGTAGGGACGATTGGCATCAGCCCCAGCATTTT
once	TRBV4-3	TRBJ1-5	-	CASSQDLGINQPQHF	TGCGCCAGCAGCCAAGACTTGGGCATCAATCAGCCCCAGCATTTT
-	TRBV19	TRBJ2-5	TRBD2	CASKPAGGQETQYF	TGTGCCAGTAAGCCGGCGGGGGGACAAGAGACCCAGTACTTC
-	TRBV5-6	TRBJ1-2	-	CASSLEPAGYGYTF	TGTGCCAGCAGCTTGGAGCCGGCTGGCTATGGCTACACCTTC
-	TRBV11-1	TRBJ2-1	TRBD2	CASSSSGGPSYNEQFF	TGTGCCAGCAGCTCTAGCGGGGGGCCATCCTACAATGAGCAGTTCTTC
-	TRBV15	TRBJ1-4	-	CATSSRGGATNEKLFF	TGTGCCACCAGCAGCAGGGGAGGTGCAACTAATGAAAAACTGTTTTTT
-	TRBV7-2	TRBJ2-5	-	CASSSLRGGAETQYF	TGTGCCAGCAGCTCGCTCCGCGGGGGCGCGGAGACCCAGTACTTC
-	TRBV27	TRBJ2-3	TRBD1	CASSGRDRGWGTDTQYF	TGTGCCAGCAGTGGAAGGGACAGGGGTTGGGGCACAGATACGCAGTATTTT
-	TRBV29-1	TRBJ2-5	-	CSVLSGTTQETQYF	TGCAGCGTTCTGTCCGGGACAACACAAGAGACCCAGTACTTC
-	TRBV28	TRBJ2-7	TRBD1	CASSLFGRQGGSYEQYF	TGTGCCAGCAGTTTATTTGGCAGACAGGGTGGCTCCTACGAGCAGTACTTC
-	TRBV7-7	TRBJ1-4	-	CASSLEWGDEKLFF	TGTGCCAGCAGCTTAGAGTGGGGGGATGAAAAACTGTTTTTT
-	TRBV7-9	TRBJ2-3	-	CASSFVGVADTQYF	TGTGCCAGCAGCTTCGTCGGGGTTGCGGATACGCAGTATTTT
-	TRBV7-2	TRBJ1-2	TRBD1	CASRPAAAQGAGGYTF	TGTGCCAGCAGGCCCGCCGCCGCGCAGGGGGCGGGTGGCTACACCTTC
-	TRBV5-1	TRBJ1-3	-	CASSLNQGVGNTIYF	TGCGCCAGCAGCTTGAACCAGGGAGTTGGAAACACCATATATTTT
-	TRBV6-5	TRBJ2-7	TRBD1	CASSRDSPYEQYF	TGTGCCAGCAGTAGGGACAGTCCCTACGAGCAGTACTTC
once	TRBV7-2	TRBJ1-2	TRBD1	CASSRTPGRDSSTF	TGTGCCAGCAGCCGGACCCCAGGCCGGGACAGTTCTACCTTC
-	TRBV19	TRBJ1-2	-	CASSDRRPTYGYTF	TGTGCCAGTAGCGACAGGCGTCCTACCTATGGCTACACCTTC
-	TRBV6-1	TRBJ1-6	-	CASSVPDSYNSPLHF	TGTGCCAGCAGTGTTCCAGACTCCTATAATTCACCCCTCCACTTT
-	TRBV11-2	TRBJ2-2	TRBD1	CASSYGTALTGELFF	TGTGCCAGCAGTTACGGGACAGCCCTCACCGGGGAGCTGTTTTTT
once	TRBV6-6	TRBJ1-2	TRBD1	CASSYAQGADGYTF	TGTGCCAGCAGTTACGCACAGGGGGCTGACGGCTACACCTTC
once	TRBV5-4	TRBJ1-4	TRBD1	CASSPGQGGSEKLFF	TGTGCCAGCAGCCCCGGACAGGGGGGAAGTGAAAAACTGTTTTTT
-	TRBV27	TRBJ1-2	-	CASSWSTGSGYTF	TGTGCCAGCAGTTGGTCCACAGGGAGCGGCTACACCTTC
-	TRBV7-9	TRBJ2-5	-	CASTRRGGMEDQETQYF	TGTGCCAGCACCCGACGAGGGGGGATGGAAGACCAAGAGACCCAGTACTTC
-	TRBV4-3	TRBJ1-2	TRBD1	CASSQDLGGRGYTF	TGCGCCAGCAGCCAAGATCTAGGGGGCAGAGGCTACACCTTC
-	TRBV5-1	TRBJ1-2	-	CASSSAALTNYGYTF	TGCGCCAGCAGCTCAGCGGCACTTACTAACTATGGCTACACCTTC
-	TRBV30	TRBJ2-2	-	CAWSEGGRTGELFF	TGTGCCTGGAGTGAAGGAGGGCGAACCGGGGAGCTGTTTTTT
-	TRBV6-1	TRBJ2-1	TRBD2	CASTVLAGGYNEQFF	TGTGCCAGCACCGTACTAGCGGGGGGTTACAATGAGCAGTTCTTC
-	TRBV5-1	TRBJ2-6	-	CASSGGEGANVLTF	TGCGCCAGCAGCGGGGGCGAGGGGGCCAACGTCCTGACTTTC
-	TRBV6-6	TRBJ2-1	-	CASSYVKGDMFF	TGTGCCAGCAGTTACGTCAAGGGGGACATGTTCTTC
-	TRBV10-3	TRBJ2-1	-	CAIMLASSYNEQFF	TGTGCCATCATGCTGGCCTCCTCCTACAATGAGCAGTTCTTC
-	TRBV7-2	TRBJ2-4	-	CASSLLGQGNIQYF	TGTGCCAGCAGCTTACTGGGGCAGGGAAACATTCAGTACTTC
few	TRBV19	TRBJ2-7	-	CASSLDRGYEQYF	TGTGCCAGTAGCCTTGACAGAGGCTACGAGCAGTACTTC
-	TRBV28	TRBJ1-5	-	CASSRAGTSNQPQHF	TGTGCCAGCAGTCGGGCGGGCACGAGCAATCAGCCCCAGCATTTT
-	TRBV2	TRBJ1-1	TRBD1	CASSGQGAAFF	TGTGCCAGCAGTGGACAGGGGGCCGCTTTCTTT
-	TRBV5-1	TRBJ1-3	TRBD1	CASSLEGAAGGNTIYF	TGCGCCAGCAGCTTGGAGGGGGCAGCGGGTGGAAACACCATATATTTT
-	TRBV28	TRBJ1-4	-	CASSLVGTEKLFF	TGTGCCAGCAGTTTGGTCGGGACTGAAAAACTGTTTTTT
-	TRBV27	TRBJ1-2	-	CASSFSPLDTAGYGYTF	TGTGCCAGCAGTTTCTCCCCCCTAGACACGGCAGGGTATGGCTACACCTTC
-	TRBV5-6	TRBJ2-5	TRBD2	CASSFPSGGVGETQYF	TGTGCCAGCAGCTTCCCTAGCGGGGGAGTCGGAGAGACCCAGTACTTC
once	TRBV10-1	TRBJ2-7	TRBD1	CASREKQGVRTGSSYEQYF	TGCGCCAGCAGGGAAAAGCAGGGGGTCCGGACAGGAAGCTCCTACGAGCAGTACTTC
-	TRBV23-1	TRBJ2-6	TRBD1	CASSPRHRTGCFESGANVLTF	TGCGCCAGCAGTCCGCGCCATCGGACAGGGTGTTTTGAGTCTGGGGCCAACGTCCTGACTTTC
-	TRBV18	TRBJ1-1	-	CASSPSQQGGGTEAFF	TGTGCCAGCTCACCATCCCAACAGGGTGGCGGCACTGAAGCTTTCTTT
-	TRBV27	TRBJ2-1	-	CASRPGWGSSYNEQFF	TGTGCCAGCAGGCCCGGGTGGGGTAGCTCCTACAATGAGCAGTTCTTC
-	TRBV14	TRBJ2-7	-	CASSQDLPYEQYF	TGTGCCAGCAGCCAAGATCTCCCCTACGAGCAGTACTTC
-	TRBV10-3	TRBJ2-5	-	CAISRLVQETQYF	TGTGCCATCAGTAGACTGGTCCAAGAGACCCAGTACTTC
-	TRBV5-1	TRBJ1-1	-	CASSFSVQGNTEAFF	TGCGCCAGCAGCTTTTCCGTTCAGGGGAACACTGAAGCTTTCTTT
-	TRBV12-5	TRBJ2-3	TRBD1	CASGWNRGQGTDTQYF	TGTGCTAGTGGTTGGAACAGGGGGCAGGGCACAGATACGCAGTATTTT
once	TRBV4-3	TRBJ1-2	-	CASSPGGAAHGYTF	TGCGCCAGCAGCCCGGGGGGGGCCGCACATGGCTACACCTTC
-	TRBV7-8	TRBJ2-7	-	CASSQASGVTYEQYF	TGTGCCAGCAGCCAAGCTTCAGGGGTGACCTACGAGCAGTACTTC
-	TRBV19	TRBJ2-7	-	CASSIDPPSEQYF	TGTGCCAGTAGTATAGATCCCCCGAGCGAGCAGTACTTC
-	TRBV11-2	TRBJ1-5	-	CASSLKGDGNQPQHF	TGTGCCAGCAGCCTAAAGGGGGACGGCAATCAGCCCCAGCATTTT
-	TRBV19	TRBJ2-7	TRBD1	CASSRSGTGGSYEQYF	TGTGCCAGTAGTCGGTCCGGGACAGGTGGCTCCTACGAGCAGTACTTC
-	TRBV27	TRBJ1-4	-	CATRDTKSTNEKLFF	TGTGCCACCCGGGACACCAAGTCAACTAATGAAAAACTGTTTTTT
-	TRBV7-2	TRBJ1-2	TRBD1	CASSLAGQGGYGYTF	TGTGCCAGCAGCTTAGCGGGACAGGGGGGGTATGGCTACACCTTC
-	TRBV4-1	TRBJ2-6	TRBD1	CASSFHVQGALAGANVLTF	TGCGCCAGCAGCTTCCACGTCCAGGGGGCACTGGCTGGGGCCAACGTCCTGACTTTC
-	TRBV28	TRBJ2-7	-	CASSLGGGYEQYF	TGTGCCAGCAGTTTAGGCGGAGGTTACGAGCAGTACTTC
-	TRBV5-4	TRBJ1-1	TRBD1	CASRLQGVDEAFF	TGTGCCAGCAGGCTTCAGGGGGTCGATGAAGCTTTCTTT
-	TRBV6-5	TRBJ2-3	-	CASSHAGVRDTQYF	TGTGCCAGCAGTCACGCAGGGGTTAGAGATACGCAGTATTTT